Sequencing of this TCR beta chain was carried out in a study of shared clonotypes between healthy human individuals. Across the study: Three CD4 naive, three CD4 memory, two CD8 naive and one CD8 memory plate were used per donor.

Authors' data handling: Junction-only sequences without quality scores were provided by ImmunoSEQ, so filtering was different. This table comes from immunoSEQ multiplex PCR, and its TCRdb copy is limited to in-frame clones, with some not included. That table is the source of V, J and clone size, and D and trimming were worked out from the DNA. In the table there are roughly 2.2 million clones, over 85% of which are singletons. CDR3 length: 13 amino acids. CDR1 is SGHRS, CDR2 YFSETQ, per germline. The V and J ends lost 9 bases and 5 bases respectively, with 18 bases between them. This TCR was sampled from a man younger than 35 in good health. Some clones in this sample may be carry-over from other donors' samples. The J gene is TRBJ2-7, the V gene TRBV5-1; no reliable D call. Sequenced material: naive CD4+ T cells from PBMCs. Indicated subset: CD45RA+ positively selected. The CDR3 spells CATYSTGIHEQYF. The CDR3 DNA is TGCGCCACTTACTCGACTGGGATTCACGAGCAGTACTTC.